Below are 7 T cell receptor beta chains sequenced from a single sample in a study of blood T cell repertoires in COVID-19. Sequenced by immunoSEQ multiplex PCR; TCRdb stores in-frame clones only, minus some. The sample carries about 250,000 clones, around 90% recorded once. Sequences were obtained from PBMCs or T cells enriched from blood (not recorded which). Receptors originate from a woman aged 25 to 45 with acute COVID-19.

The chain recombines TRBV7-2 with TRBJ2-5, with 11 bases aligning to TRBD2. CDR3 length: 17 amino acids. After removal of 4 bases from V and 0 bases from J, the junction contained 7 bases not matched to a gene. Germline V gene lookup returns CDR1 SGHTA and CDR2 FQGNSA. Written as DNA, the CDR3 is TGTGCCAGCAGCTCCCGACTAGCGGGGCTTCACCAAGAGACCCAGTACTTC. Protein sequence: CASSSRLAGLHQETQYF.

This clone came up once. This rearrangement joins TRBV3-1 (or the pseudogene TRBV3-2) to TRBJ1-3; D possibly corresponds to TRBD1 (6 bases). Germline V lookup: CDR1 LGHDT, CDR2 YNNKEL (reference sequence). The CDR3 is 16 amino acids. With 0 bases removed from V and 2 bases from J, the gap between germline ends came to 11 bases. This CDR3 is CASSQDGRGPGNTIYF. The CDR3 nucleotides are TGTGCCAGCAGCCAAGATGGCAGGGGACCTGGAAACACCATATATTTT.

This rearrangement joins TRBV5-1 to TRBJ1-3, with D possibly matching TRBD1 (5 bases). CDR1 is SGHRS, CDR2 YFSETQ, per germline. Trimming shortened V by 4 bases and J by 7 bases, and 30 bases separated the two germline ends. CDR3 size: 19 residues. CDR3 protein: CASSLNPPSSGGVGNTIYF. The DNA of the CDR3 is TGCGCCAGCAGCCTAAACCCCCCGTCTTCGGGGGGAGTAGGGAACACCATATATTTT.

This chain uses TRBV15 with TRBJ2-7; the D gene is possibly TRBD1 (8 bases). Per germline, CDR1 LNHNV and CDR2 YYDKDF (reference sequence). Trimming took off 5 bases at V and 2 bases at J, with 16 bases between the two ends. The CDR3 is 15 amino acids. The CDR3 nucleotides are TGTGCCACCAGCTTTGGACAGGGAGGGACCTACGAGCAGTACTTC. Its translation: CATSFGQGGTYEQYF.

The rearrangement uses TRBV19 and TRBJ2-7; TRBD2 aligns across 11 bases. The CDR3 is 17 residues long. Germline V gives CDR1 LNHDA, CDR2 SQIVND (reference sequence). Trimming at V came to 9 bases and at J to 2 bases, leaving 15 bases not matched to a gene. Here the CDR3 DNA reads TGTGCCAGCTCAAGAGGGTGGCTAGCGGGGGGTACCTACGAGCAGTACTTC. This gives the protein CASSRGWLAGGTYEQYF.

The chain links TRBV3-1 (or the pseudogene TRBV3-2) to TRBJ1-1, with D perhaps matching TRBD1 (6 bases). V dropped 5 bases and J dropped 4 bases, with 14 bases sitting between them. CDR1 is LGHDT, CDR2 YNNKEL, per germline (reference sequence). This CDR3 contains 14 residues. CDR3 coding DNA: TGTGCCAGCAGCACAAAGAGAGGGGGCACTGAAGCTTTCTTT. Amino acids: CASSTKRGGTEAFF.

The rearrangement joins TRBV5-4 to TRBJ1-4; 7 positions match TRBD1. The CDR3 loop spans 15 amino acids. CDR1 is SGHNT, CDR2 YYREEE, per germline (reference sequence). J lost 12 bases, V lost 4 bases, and 15 bases had no gene match. CDR3 bases: TGTGCCAGCAGCCCCGTTGAGGGGGCCGCACAGGAACTGTTTTTT. Its translation: CASSPVEGAAQELFF.